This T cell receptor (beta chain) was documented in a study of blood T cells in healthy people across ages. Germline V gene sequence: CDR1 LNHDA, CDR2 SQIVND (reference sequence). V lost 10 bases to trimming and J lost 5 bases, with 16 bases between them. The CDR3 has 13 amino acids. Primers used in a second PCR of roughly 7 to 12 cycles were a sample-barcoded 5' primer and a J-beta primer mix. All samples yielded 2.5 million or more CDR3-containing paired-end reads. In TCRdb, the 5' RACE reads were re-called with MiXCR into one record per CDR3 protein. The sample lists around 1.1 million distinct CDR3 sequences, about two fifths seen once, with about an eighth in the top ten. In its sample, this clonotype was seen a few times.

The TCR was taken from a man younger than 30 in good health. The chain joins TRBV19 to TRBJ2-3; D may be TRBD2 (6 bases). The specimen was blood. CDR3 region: CATSAGPRDTQYF. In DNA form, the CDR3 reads TGTGCCACCTCGGCGGGGCCACGAGATACGCAGTATTTT.